This T cell receptor beta chain stems from a study of early T cells in non-severe SARS-CoV-2 infection. TCRdb reanalysed the 5' RACE reads using MiXCR and keeps one entry per CDR3 protein. The data show around 98,000 distinct CDR3 sequences, about 10% seen once. Germline CDR1 reads MNHEY; CDR2 reads SVGAGI. V was trimmed by 6 bases and J by 3 bases, leaving 12 bases between them. This CDR3 region has 14 residues. This clonotype was sampled from an adult who was a healthcare worker with PCR-confirmed SARS-CoV-2 infection or an uninfected control (not recorded which). The specimen sequenced was whole blood. V and J are TRBV6-5 and TRBJ1-5; possibly TRBD1 for D (6 bases). In nucleotides, the CDR3 is TGTGCCAGCAGCTACGGGGGGCACAATCAGCCCCAGCATTTT. Its translation: CASSYGGHNQPQHF.